This T cell receptor beta chain was captured by sequencing in a study of T cells in Graves' hyperthyroidism and ophthalmopathy. Study-wide background: Any treatment followed the collection of peripheral blood at initial diagnosis.

The table lists this clonotype with a few counts. What was amplified from RNA transcripts were TCR beta CDR3 regions. Primed by the HTBI set, a first-round RT-PCR was run on the TCR CDR3. TCRdb processed the multiplex PCR reads anew with MiXCR; each CDR3 protein has one entry. The sample lists around 200,000 distinct CDR3 sequences, around 18% occurring once. The trim removed 6 bases at V and 5 bases at J, leaving 8 bases unmatched. This CDR3 spans 14 amino acids. Germline CDR1 reads MDHEN; CDR2 reads SYDVKM. Hyperthyroidism had been newly diagnosed in patients aged 18 to 65, and its duration was under 2 months. The study left out patients who had uncontrolled infection, other autoimmune disease, pregnancy or lactation.

The sequenced material came from blood. This chain connects TRBV28 to TRBJ2-7, with 9 bases fitting TRBD1. The source is a man aged 35-49 years with Graves' hyperthyroidism. CDR3 residues: CASRSRDRDHEQYF. In nucleotides, the CDR3 is TGTGCCAGCAGGAGCCGGGACAGGGACCACGAGCAGTACTTC.